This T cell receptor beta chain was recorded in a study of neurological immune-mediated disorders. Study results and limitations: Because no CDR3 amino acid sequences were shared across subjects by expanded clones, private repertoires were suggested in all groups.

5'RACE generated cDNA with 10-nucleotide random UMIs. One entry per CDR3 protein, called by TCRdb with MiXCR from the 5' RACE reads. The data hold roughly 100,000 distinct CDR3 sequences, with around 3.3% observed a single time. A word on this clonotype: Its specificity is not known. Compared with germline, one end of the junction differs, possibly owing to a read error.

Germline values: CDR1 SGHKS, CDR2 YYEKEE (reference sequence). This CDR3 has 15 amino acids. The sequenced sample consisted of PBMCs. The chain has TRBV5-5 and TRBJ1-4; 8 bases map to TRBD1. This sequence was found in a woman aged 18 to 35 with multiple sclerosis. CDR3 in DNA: TGTGCCAGCAGCATACCGACAGGGGACGGTGAAAGACTGTTTTTT. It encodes CASSIPTGDGERLFF.